Below are 5 T cell receptor beta chains sequenced from a single sample in a study of T cell changes during pregnancy in multiple sclerosis. This table comes from immunoSEQ multiplex PCR, and its TCRdb copy is limited to in-frame clones, with some not included. The data show about 69,000 clones, 85% to 95% seen once. The source was peripheral blood, collected in the third trimester of pregnancy. The receptor set was obtained from a female donor in good health, enrolled as a control in a pregnancy study.

The chain joins TRBV6-4 to TRBJ1-5, with D possibly being TRBD1 (5 bases). The V gene lost 3 bases and the J gene lost 2 bases, with 11 bases spanning the gap. The germline V gene encodes CDR1 MRHNA and CDR2 SNTAGT. This CDR3 comprises 15 residues. The CDR3 nucleotides read TGTGCCAGCAGTGATTCCAGGGTTGGCAATCAGCCCCAGCATTTT. It codes for CASSDSRVGNQPQHF.

This rearrangement joins TRBV5-1 to TRBJ2-5, with TRBD2 identical over 8 bases. The CDR3 extends over 13 amino acids. With 4 bases clipped from V and 5 bases from J, the junction kept 4 bases outside the gene matches. Germline CDR1 reads SGHRS; CDR2 reads YFSETQ. The CDR3 coding sequence is TGCGCCAGCAGCGCAACTAGCGGCGAGACCCAGTACTTC. This codes for CASSATSGETQYF.

Points on this clone: Other DNA sequences in this sample translate to the same CDR3. The chain combines TRBV6-5 with TRBJ1-1; 7 positions match TRBD1. The germline gives CDR1 MNHEY, CDR2 SVGAGI. This CDR3 is built from 14 residues. Trimming removed 5 bases from V and 3 bases from J; junction bases left unmatched: 6. CDR3 loop: CASSRQGVDTEAFF. DNA of the CDR3: TGTGCCAGCAGTCGGCAGGGGGTGGACACTGAAGCTTTCTTT.

This chain links TRBV2 with TRBJ2-1, with 10 nucleotides matching TRBD2. The J segment lost 2 bases and the V segment lost 1 base, leaving 5 bases of the junction unmatched. The CDR3 totals 17 residues. CDR1 SNHLY and CDR2 FYNNEI come from the germline V gene. This CDR3 reads CASSEGSSGRAYNEQFF. The CDR3, as DNA: TGTGCCAGCAGTGAAGGGTCAAGCGGGAGGGCCTACAATGAGCAGTTCTTC.

This chain joins TRBV2 and TRBJ1-2, with 7 positions matching TRBD1. CDR3 size: 13 residues. CDR1 is SNHLY and CDR2 is FYNNEI in the germline V gene. Trimming took 5 bases from V and 3 from J; bases not matched to a gene: 3. CDR3 loop: CASSPQGDYGYTF. For the CDR3, the DNA is TGTGCCAGCAGTCCCCAGGGGGACTATGGCTACACCTTC.